These T cell receptor beta chains were read from a single sample in a study of Graves' ophthalmopathy and Graves' hyperthyroidism. Via MiXCR, TCRdb re-called the multiplex PCR reads, giving one row per CDR3 protein. The sample contains some 1.1 million distinct CDR3 sequences, about two fifths of which appear only once. The material sequenced was peripheral blood or thyroid tissue (not recorded which). These receptors came from an adult man with Graves' hyperthyroidism. The CDR3 runs from the conserved cysteine through the conserved F or W. D genes are given only for firm matches. Clone size is not always given. Where it is, it says once, few, many or a class for expanded clones.

many TRBJ2-7 - TRBV29-1 TGCAGCGTTGAGGTCCGGGGTACCTACGAGCAGTACTTC CSVEVRGTYEQYF
many TRBJ1-4 TRBD1 TRBV9 TGTGCCAGCAGCGTGACAGGGCAAACTAATGAAAAACTGTTTTTT CASSVTGQTNEKLFF
- TRBJ1-1 TRBD1 TRBV3-1 TGTGCCAGCATAAAGACAGGGCAGGGCACTGAAGCTTTCTTT CASIKTGQGTEAFF
many TRBJ1-4 - TRBV11-2 TGTGCCAGCAGCTTAGAGGGTGGTGAAAAACTGTTTTTT CASSLEGGEKLFF
- TRBJ1-5 - TRBV10-1 TGCGCCAGACCGGACGGCCAGCCCCAGCATTTT CARPDGQPQHF
- TRBJ2-7 TRBD2 TRBV4-3 TGCGCCAGCAGCACGACGATCGGGACTAGCGGATTATACGAGCAGTACTTC CASSTTIGTSGLYEQYF
many TRBJ2-2 - TRBV7-9 TGTGCCAGCAGCCATACAGCGGACCCGAACACCGGGGAGCTGTTTTTT CASSHTADPNTGELFF
many TRBJ1-5 - TRBV7-9 TGTGCCAGCAGCCCAAGAGACATTTTTCAGCCCCAGCATTTT CASSPRDIFQPQHF
many TRBJ2-5 - TRBV15 TGTGCCACCAGCAGAGATACGGCAGGGTATGGGGAGACCCAGTACTTC CATSRDTAGYGETQYF
many TRBJ2-5 - TRBV7-7 TGTGCCAGCAGCTTAAACGGGAAAGAGACCCAGTACTTC CASSLNGKETQYF
many TRBJ2-2 - TRBV6-4 TGTGCCAGCAGTGGGGCCGAGGACACCGGGGAGCTGTTTTTT CASSGAEDTGELFF
- TRBJ1-1 - TRBV5-4 TGTGCCAGCAGCTTGGATGGGGGGGGGACTGAAGCTTTCTTT CASSLDGGGTEAFF
- TRBJ2-6 - TRBV2 TGTGCCAGCAGTAAAGGAGCGGGGGCCAACGTCCTGACTTTC CASSKGAGANVLTF
- TRBJ1-3 - TRBV7-2 TGTGCCAGCAGCTTGGGTTGGTCGAATGGAAACACCATATATTTT CASSLGWSNGNTIYF
many TRBJ2-7 - TRBV7-2 TGTGCCAGCAGCCCCGCCGTCGACTACGAGCAGTACTTC CASSPAVDYEQYF
- TRBJ1-1 TRBD1 TRBV11-2 TGTGCCAGCAGGAACAGGGGGGGAAACACTGAAGCTTTCTTT CASRNRGGNTEAFF
many TRBJ1-5 - TRBV6-2/TRBV6-3 TGTGCCAGCAGCGTAGACAGCGCCAATCAGCCCCAGCATTTT CASSVDSANQPQHF
many TRBJ1-5 - TRBV20-1 TGCAGTGCTAGATCGCCCGGACTGCGCAATCAGCCCCAGCATTTT CSARSPGLRNQPQHF
few TRBJ2-7 - TRBV7-9 TGTGCCAGCAGCTTAATGGCGGGGTACTCCTACGAGCAGTACTTC CASSLMAGYSYEQYF
- TRBJ2-5 TRBD1 TRBV2 TGTGCCAGCAGTAAGGACAGGGAGTACCAAGAGACCCAGTACTTC CASSKDREYQETQYF
- TRBJ2-6 TRBD1 TRBV7-9 TGTGCCAGCAACACCGGGACAGGACTGACTTTC CASNTGTGLTF
many TRBJ2-2 - TRBV7-9 TGTGCCAGCAGCCAAGGGGTCACCGGGGAGCTGTTTTTT CASSQGVTGELFF
few TRBJ2-2 TRBD2 TRBV12-3/TRBV12-4 TGTGCCAGCGGGACTAGCGGAACCACCGGGGAGCTGTTTTTT CASGTSGTTGELFF
- TRBJ2-7 TRBD1 TRBV10-3 TGTGCCATCGGCAGGGACAGCTCCTACGAGCAGTACTTC CAIGRDSSYEQYF
many TRBJ1-2 - TRBV10-2 TGCGCCAGCAGTCCCTTTTCGGGGGGCGCGGATGGCTACACCTTC CASSPFSGGADGYTF
- TRBJ1-1 - TRBV18 TGTGCCAGCTCAACCGGGACAATCGATTCGGCTGAAGCTTTCTTT CASSTGTIDSAEAFF